Below are 24 T cell receptor beta chains sequenced from a single sample in a study of shared clonotypes between healthy human individuals. Sequenced by immunoSEQ multiplex PCR; TCRdb stores in-frame clones only, minus some. The sample contains 740,000 or so clones, 60% to 75% of which appear only once. Specimen: memory CD4+ T cells sorted from blood. The subset is: CD45RA-negative fraction. The receptor source for this set is a woman younger than 45 in good health.

The chain recombines TRBV6-5 with TRBJ1-5, with D possibly being TRBD1 (5 bases). The CDR3 runs 13 residues. Trimming pared 0 bases from V and 5 bases from J, leaving 5 bases between. The V gene's germline CDR1 is MNHEY and CDR2 SVGAGI. The CDR3 DNA reads as TGTGCCAGCAGTTACTCGACAGATCAGCCCCAGCATTTT. Its protein product is CASSYSTDQPQHF.

The chain combines TRBV9 with TRBJ2-7; 10 bases are shared with TRBD2. The CDR3 is 16 amino acids. V shed 4 bases, J shed 2 bases, and the junction held 9 bases outside the gene matches. Germline CDR1 SGDLS, CDR2 YYNGEE. The CDR3 here is CASSSQLAGGTYEQYF. Written as DNA, the CDR3 is TGTGCCAGCAGCTCCCAATTAGCGGGAGGCACCTACGAGCAGTACTTC.

The chain is built from TRBV10-3 and TRBJ1-1; 9 positions match TRBD1. The J segment lost 4 bases and the V segment lost 5 bases, leaving 11 bases of the junction unmatched. This CDR3 has 16 amino acids. Germline lookup yields CDR1 ENHRY and CDR2 SYGVKD. The CDR3 coding sequence is TGTGCCATCAGTCCCCGAGGACAGGGGATATTCACTGAAGCTTTCTTT. Amino acid sequence: CAISPRGQGIFTEAFF.

V gene TRBV28 combines with J gene TRBJ1-3, with unresolved D. Germline lookup yields CDR1 MDHEN and CDR2 SYDVKM. This CDR3 contains 16 residues. Trimming took off 5 bases at V and 1 base at J, with 15 bases between the two ends. CDR3 in amino acids: CASSPMTWRSGNTIYF. In DNA form, the CDR3 reads TGTGCCAGCAGTCCGATGACATGGAGGTCTGGAAACACCATATATTTT.

The J gene is TRBJ2-6, the V gene TRBV4-1, with D maybe TRBD1 (5 bases). Germline V gene data show CDR1 as MGHRA and CDR2 as YSYEKL. The CDR3 length is 15 residues. V was pared by 2 bases and J by 4 bases, with 9 bases between. This chain's CDR3 is CASSQLGVGANVLTF. CDR3 sequence (DNA): TGCGCCAGCAGCCAATTAGGGGTAGGGGCCAACGTCCTGACTTTC.

The CDR3 sequence is CASSRQPTDYGYTF. The CDR3 bases are TGCGCCAGCAGCCGACAGCCGACTGACTATGGCTACACCTTC. This chain links TRBV5-1 with TRBJ1-2, with a weak D call TRBD1 (5 bases). The CDR3 extends over 14 amino acids. With 4 bases removed from V and 3 bases from J, the gap between germline ends came to 13 bases. Germline values: CDR1 SGHRS, CDR2 YFSETQ.

This chain joins TRBV7-9 and TRBJ2-1; TRBD2 aligns across 11 bases. Per germline, CDR1 SEHNR and CDR2 FQNEAQ (reference sequence). The trim removed 5 bases at V and 5 bases at J, leaving 8 bases unmatched. CDR3 length equals 16 residues. The CDR3 protein is CASSPRTSGWDNEQFF. The CDR3 DNA follows: TGTGCCAGCAGCCCAAGGACTAGCGGGTGGGACAATGAGCAGTTCTTC.

The gene calls are TRBV19 and TRBJ2-2; 8 bases are a match to TRBD1. The CDR3 covers 17 residues. The V gene end was trimmed by 6 bases and the J gene end by 0 bases; junction bases not matched to a gene: 9. Germline V gene data show CDR1 as LNHDA and CDR2 as SQIVND (reference sequence). CDR3 sequence (DNA): TGTGCCAGTAGGGCAGACAGGGGACGGCCGAACACCGGGGAGCTGTTTTTT. Protein sequence: CASRADRGRPNTGELFF. Using reference TRBV19 and TRBJ2-2 for the parts outside the CDR3, the full variable domain is DGGITQSPKYLFRKEGQNVTLSCEQNLNHDAMYWYRQDPGQGLRLIYYSQIVNDFQKGDIAEGYSVSREKKESFPLTVTSAQKNPTAFYLCASRADRGRPNTGELFFGEGSRLTVL.

With respect to this clone: The identical CDR3 is also encoded by other nucleotide sequences in the sample. This CDR3 reads CATSRQGSGNTIYF. In DNA, the CDR3 is TGTGCCACCAGCAGACAGGGATCTGGAAACACCATATATTTT. The chain couples TRBV15 to TRBJ1-3, with D perhaps TRBD1 (5 bases). The V end lost 2 bases, the J end lost 1 base, and 6 bases lay between the germline ends. CDR3 length equals 14 residues. CDR1 and CDR2 from the germline V gene are LNHNV and YYDKDF (reference sequence). The full variable domain, rest sourced from reference TRBV15 and TRBJ1-3, is DAMVIQNPRYQVTQFGKPVTLSCSQTLNHNVMYWYQQKSSQAPKLLFHYYDKDFNNEADTPDNFQSRRPNTSFCFLDIRSPGLGDTAMYLCATSRQGSGNTIYFGEGSWLTVV.

The V gene is TRBV5-1, the J gene TRBJ2-2, with 8 bases aligning to TRBD2. With V trimmed by 1 base and J by 1 base, 6 bases remained unmatched. The CDR3 contains 17 residues. Germline CDR1 SGHRS, CDR2 YFSETQ. This CDR3 is CASSLYLAGLNTGELFF. In nucleotides, the CDR3 is TGCGCCAGCAGCTTGTACCTAGCGGGCCTGAACACCGGGGAGCTGTTTTTT. The variable domain in full, completed from reference TRBV5-1 and TRBJ2-2, reads KAGVTQTPRYLIKTRGQQVTLSCSPISGHRSVSWYQQTPGQGLQFLFEYFSETQRNKGNFPGRFSGRQFSNSRSEMNVSTLELGDSALYLCASSLYLAGLNTGELFFGEGSRLTVL.

This chain links TRBV2 with TRBJ1-5; the D gene is possibly TRBD1 (6 bases). This CDR3 comprises 15 residues. V was cut by 6 bases and J by 2 bases, with 14 bases left in between. Germline CDR1 reads SNHLY; CDR2 reads FYNNEI. CDR3: CASRPQGLGNQPQHF. The CDR3 nucleotides read TGTGCCAGCAGACCCCAGGGGTTGGGCAATCAGCCCCAGCATTTT.

This clone turned up a few times. The chain recombines TRBV11-2 with TRBJ2-2; 8 bases agree with TRBD1. Germline trimming cut 5 bases from V and 7 bases from J; bases unmatched to any gene: 12. Germline V gene data show CDR1 as SGHAT and CDR2 as FQNNGV. The CDR3 spans 16 residues. CDR3 coding DNA: TGTGCCAGCAGCCCCAGCTTGACAGGGGCTGGCGGGGAGCTGTTTTTT. Amino acid sequence: CASSPSLTGAGGELFF.

The chain combines TRBV28 with TRBJ1-1; no reliable D call. V gave up 6 bases and J gave up 2 bases, with 10 bases separating them. This CDR3 has 13 amino acids. Germline CDR1 and CDR2: MDHEN and SYDVKM. This chain's CDR3 is CASRLTPNTEAFF. The CDR3 DNA sequence: TGTGCCAGCAGGTTGACACCTAACACTGAAGCTTTCTTT.

J is TRBJ2-2 and V is TRBV13, with D perhaps TRBD1 (5 bases). The germline V gene encodes CDR1 PRHDT and CDR2 FYEKMQ (reference sequence). The CDR3 sequence is 19 residues long. V dropped 0 bases and J dropped 1 base, with 18 bases sitting between them. The CDR3 spells CASSLGFWARQGNTGELFF. CDR3 DNA sequence: TGTGCCAGCAGCTTAGGTTTCTGGGCGCGGCAGGGGAACACCGGGGAGCTGTTTTTT. The full variable domain, completed using reference TRBV13 and TRBJ2-2, is AAGVIQSPRHLIKEKRETATLKCYPIPRHDTVYWYQQGPGQDPQFLISFYEKMQSDKGSIPDRFSAQQFSDYHSELNMSSLELGDSALYFCASSLGFWARQGNTGELFFGEGSRLTVL.

The V gene is TRBV19, the J gene TRBJ1-3; no clear D gene. The V and J ends lost 10 bases and 7 bases respectively, with 20 bases between them. The CDR3 is 14 amino acids. Germline V gene sequence: CDR1 LNHDA, CDR2 SQIVND (reference sequence). The CDR3 here is CATRPPGSRNTIYF. CDR3 DNA: TGTGCCACCCGACCTCCGGGTTCGAGGAACACCATATATTTT. Using reference TRBV19 and TRBJ1-3 for the parts outside the CDR3, the full variable domain is DGGITQSPKYLFRKEGQNVTLSCEQNLNHDAMYWYRQDPGQGLRLIYYSQIVNDFQKGDIAEGYSVSREKKESFPLTVTSAQKNPTAFYLCATRPPGSRNTIYFGEGSWLTVV.

The chain is built from TRBV5-1 and TRBJ1-4, with 7 bases fitting TRBD1. The germline V gene has CDR1 SGHRS and CDR2 YFSETQ. The junction had 6 bases not matched to a gene; V was cut back by 5 bases and J by 5 bases. The CDR3 extends over 14 amino acids. The CDR3, as DNA: TGCGCCAGCAGTCTGACAGGGTTAAATGAAAAACTGTTTTTT. Translated, it gives CASSLTGLNEKLFF.

J is TRBJ2-7 and V is TRBV5-1; 8 nucleotides line up with TRBD2. Germline V CDR1 and CDR2: SGHRS, YFSETQ. The CDR3 is 15 residues long. Unmatched junction bases numbered 6, after V lost 0 bases and J lost 4 bases. CDR3 amino acids: CASSLGLATGYEQYF. Written as DNA, the CDR3 is TGCGCCAGCAGCTTGGGACTAGCGACTGGGTACGAGCAGTACTTC.

The J gene is TRBJ1-1, the V gene TRBV5-1; 7 bases fit TRBD1. Per germline, CDR1 SGHRS and CDR2 YFSETQ. The length of the CDR3 is 16 residues. J gave up 4 bases and V 1 base, and 10 bases lay outside the gene matches. Here the CDR3 DNA reads TGCGCCAGCAGCTTGCGGTCAGGGGGAGCGGGCACTGAAGCTTTCTTT. Encoded protein: CASSLRSGGAGTEAFF.

The CDR3 coding sequence is TGTGCCAGCAGCTTAACGGAGGGCTACGAGCAGTACTTC. Its protein is CASSLTEGYEQYF. The V gene is TRBV11-2, the J gene TRBJ2-7, with a weak D call TRBD2 (6 bases). V was pared by 2 bases and J by 3 bases, with 8 bases between. CDR1 and CDR2 (germline): SGHAT, FQNNGV. The CDR3 runs to 13 residues.

The chain joins TRBV5-4 to TRBJ2-5; unclear D gene. The V end was cut by 1 base, the J end by 2 bases, with 6 bases between. The CDR3 spans 13 residues. Germline V gene lookup returns CDR1 SGHNT and CDR2 YYREEE (reference sequence). The CDR3 DNA sequence: TGTGCCAGCAGCTTGTGGTTTCAAGAGACCCAGTACTTC. This encodes CASSLWFQETQYF.

The chain carries TRBV19 and TRBJ2-1; 8 nucleotides match TRBD2. The V gene end was trimmed by 5 bases and the J gene end by 10 bases; junction bases not matched to a gene: 10. This CDR3 has 14 residues. The germline V gene has CDR1 LNHDA and CDR2 SQIVND (reference sequence). The CDR3 nucleotides are TGTGCCAGTAGTTACCAAAGCGGGAGCCGGGAGCAGTTCTTC. Residues: CASSYQSGSREQFF.

This chain connects TRBV28 to TRBJ2-1; D not resolved. In germline, CDR1 is MDHEN, CDR2 SYDVKM. V was trimmed by 5 bases and J by 0 bases, leaving 8 bases between them. CDR3 size: 14 residues. CDR3 loop: CASSGDISYNEQFF. The CDR3 bases are TGTGCCAGCAGTGGCGACATCTCCTACAATGAGCAGTTCTTC. The full variable domain, in which reference TRBV28 and TRBJ2-1 provide the parts outside the CDR3, is DVKVTQSSRYLVKRTGEKVFLECVQDMDHENMFWYRQDPGLGLRLIYFSYDVKMKEKGDIPEGYSVSREKKERFSLILESASTNQTSMYLCASSGDISYNEQFFGPGTRLTVL.

CDR3 protein: CASSSAGRAIGKDTQYF. In DNA form, the CDR3 reads TGTGCCAGCAGCTCAGCTGGCCGGGCCATAGGCAAAGATACGCAGTATTTT. This chain links TRBV7-9 with TRBJ2-3; D is undetermined. Trimming removed 4 bases from V and 5 bases from J, with 22 bases in between. This CDR3 is 17 amino acids long. The germline gives CDR1 SEHNR, CDR2 FQNEAQ (reference sequence).

Note on this clone: The sample has other DNA sequences that encode this CDR3 too. The CDR3 loop is CASSESGGNTIYF. In nucleotides, the CDR3 is TGCGCCAGCAGTGAGTCGGGGGGAAACACCATATATTTT. The chain combines TRBV10-2 with TRBJ1-3; D gene unclear. The germline CDR1 and CDR2 sequences are WSHSY and SAAADI. Trimming took 0 bases from V and 4 from J, leaving 4 bases between them. CDR3 length: 13 amino acids.